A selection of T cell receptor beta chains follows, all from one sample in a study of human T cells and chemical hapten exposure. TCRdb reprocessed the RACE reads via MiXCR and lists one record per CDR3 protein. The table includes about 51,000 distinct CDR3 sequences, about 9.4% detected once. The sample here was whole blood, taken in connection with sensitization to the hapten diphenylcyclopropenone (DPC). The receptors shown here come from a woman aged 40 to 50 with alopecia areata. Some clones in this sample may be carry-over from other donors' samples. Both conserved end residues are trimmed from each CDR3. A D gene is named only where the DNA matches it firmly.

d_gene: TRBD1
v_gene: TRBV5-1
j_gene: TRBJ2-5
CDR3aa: ASSMGQSRVTQY

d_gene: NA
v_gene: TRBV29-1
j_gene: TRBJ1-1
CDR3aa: SCHHTEAF

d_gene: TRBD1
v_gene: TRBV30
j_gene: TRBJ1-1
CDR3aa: AWSVQGFEAF

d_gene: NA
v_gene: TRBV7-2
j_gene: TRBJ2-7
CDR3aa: ASSLDPGYSYEQY

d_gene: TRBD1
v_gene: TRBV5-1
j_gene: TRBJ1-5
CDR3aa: ASSRGQGEPQH

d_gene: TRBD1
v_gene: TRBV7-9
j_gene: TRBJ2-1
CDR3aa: ASSRPGTGSGNEQF

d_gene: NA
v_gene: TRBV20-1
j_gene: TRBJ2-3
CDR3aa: SARAVKGPGTDTQY

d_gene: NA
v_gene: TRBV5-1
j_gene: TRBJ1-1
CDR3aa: ASSLGAEAEAF

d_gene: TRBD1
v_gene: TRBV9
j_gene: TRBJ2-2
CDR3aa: ASSVAGGAYTGELF

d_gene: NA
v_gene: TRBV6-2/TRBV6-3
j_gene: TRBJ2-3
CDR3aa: ASSYEVGGSSTDTQY

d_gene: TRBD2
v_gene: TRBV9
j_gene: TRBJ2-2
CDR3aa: ASSPGLAGTYTGELF

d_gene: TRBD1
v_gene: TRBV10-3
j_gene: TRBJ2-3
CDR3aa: AIKRQGAGTDTQY

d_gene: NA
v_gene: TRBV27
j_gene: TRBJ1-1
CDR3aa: ASKNYIRGGTEAF

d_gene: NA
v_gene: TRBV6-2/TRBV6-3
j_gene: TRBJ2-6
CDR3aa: ASSLSGANVLT

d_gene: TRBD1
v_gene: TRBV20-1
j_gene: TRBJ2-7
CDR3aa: SAITGTGTYEQY

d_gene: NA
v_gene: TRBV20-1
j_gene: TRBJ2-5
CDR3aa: SADSQGHGQETQY

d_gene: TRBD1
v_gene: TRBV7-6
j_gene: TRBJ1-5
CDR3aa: ASSSDRGGNQPQH

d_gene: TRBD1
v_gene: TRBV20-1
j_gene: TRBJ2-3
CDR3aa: SAGTGAVADTQY

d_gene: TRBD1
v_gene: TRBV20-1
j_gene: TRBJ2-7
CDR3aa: SARGPGQGYEQY

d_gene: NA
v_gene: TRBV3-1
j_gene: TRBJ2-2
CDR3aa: ASSRVAGELF

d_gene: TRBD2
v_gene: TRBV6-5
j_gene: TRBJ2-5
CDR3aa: ASSYLGGETQY

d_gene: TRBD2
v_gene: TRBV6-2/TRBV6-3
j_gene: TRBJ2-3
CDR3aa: ASSPILAGGADTQY

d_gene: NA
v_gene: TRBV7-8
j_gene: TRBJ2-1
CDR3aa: ASSLATRQF